These 16 T cell receptor beta chains share one sample of origin, sequenced in a study of post-analysis software for immune sequencing data. Prepared TCR beta cDNA libraries contained unique molecular identifiers. Via MiXCR, TCRdb re-called the PCR reads, giving one row per CDR3 protein. The repertoire has hundreds of thousands of distinct CDR3 sequences, 53% of them found once; the top ten carry 4.6%. The study's findings and limits: The five TRBV segments detected at higher frequency in patients than in controls included TRBV5-6, TRBV5-1 and TRBV20-1.

No cognate antigen is known for these TCRs. The specimen was blood. These receptors originate from a girl between 10 and 17 years old with multiple sclerosis.

This clonotype has more than one count but fewer than ten. The CDR3: CASSHTYGYTF. CDR3 DNA sequence: TGTGCCAGCAGTCACACCTATGGCTACACCTTC. V is TRBV6-6 and J is TRBJ1-2; D not certain. The CDR3 sequence is 11 residues long. The germline CDR1 and CDR2 sequences are MNHNY and SVGAGI (reference sequence). The V and J ends lost 5 bases and 4 bases respectively, with 5 bases between them.

The chain is built from TRBV29-1 and TRBJ1-4; D is unresolved. Germline-derived CDR1 and CDR2 are SQVTM and ANQGSEA. V gave up 5 bases and J gave up 7 bases, with 8 bases separating them. CDR3 length equals 11 residues. The CDR3 DNA is TGCAGCGTTCGTCCGGGTGAAAAACTGTTTTTT. Its protein is CSVRPGEKLFF.

The chain is built from TRBV12-3 or TRBV12-4 and TRBJ1-2; D possibly corresponds to TRBD1 (6 bases). The CDR3 totals 14 residues. V was cut by 5 bases and J by 8 bases, with 18 bases left in between. The CDR3 sequence: CASSPQVRGEGYTF. The CDR3 DNA sequence: TGTGCCAGCAGTCCCCAAGTCAGGGGAGAGGGCTACACCTTC.

Only a few counts were recorded for this clonotype. The gene calls are TRBV15 and TRBJ2-5, with D possibly TRBD1 on 5 matching bases. The DNA end favors TRBJ2-4, so the J call may be wrong. The CDR3 length is 16 residues. The germline CDR1 and CDR2 sequences are LNHNV and YYDKDF (reference sequence). CDR3: CATSREGASGDYIQYF. The CDR3 coding sequence is TGTGCCACCAGCAGAGAAGGGGCATCTGGCGACTACATTCAGTACTTC.

The chain joins TRBV15 to TRBJ2-4; D gene uncertain. Near its end, the DNA agrees better with TRBJ2-7, so the J call may be wrong. Per the germline V gene, CDR1 is LNHNV and CDR2 is YYDKDF (reference sequence). This CDR3 has 13 residues. The CDR3 here is CATSRDGSHEQYF. The CDR3 DNA is TGTGCCACCAGCAGAGATGGTAGCCACGAGCAGTACTTC.

A remark on this clonotype: One junction end disagrees with the germline gene, perhaps due to a read error. The CDR3 is CASSDPPGLAGSYGQYF. In DNA, the CDR3 is TGTGCCAGCAGCGACCCTCCGGGGCTAGCGGGATCCTACGGGCAGTACTTC. The V gene is TRBV9, the J gene TRBJ2-7; 9 nucleotides agree with TRBD2. CDR1 is SGDLS and CDR2 is YYNGEE in the germline V gene. The CDR3 has 17 amino acids.

The chain joins TRBV4-2 to TRBJ2-7; tentatively, D is TRBD1 (6 bases). Trimming took 3 bases from V and 2 from J, leaving 11 bases between them. Germline loops: CDR1 LGHNA, CDR2 YNFKEQ. This CDR3 has 14 residues. CDR3: CASSHNRDTYEQYF. The DNA of the CDR3 is TGTGCCAGCAGCCATAACCGGGACACCTACGAGCAGTACTTC.

The V call is TRBV20-1, the J call TRBJ1-5, with D possibly TRBD1 on 5 matching bases. Germline V gives CDR1 DFQATT, CDR2 SNEGSKA (reference sequence). With 5 bases removed from V and 2 bases from J, the gap between germline ends came to 13 bases. This CDR3 contains 14 residues. The DNA for the CDR3 is TGCAGTGCTGGGGGGGGGACGGGCAATCAGCCCCAGCATTTT. It is translated as CSAGGGTGNQPQHF.

This clonotype was seen ten or more times. This chain uses TRBV29-1 with TRBJ2-6; no clear D gene. Germline V gene sequence: CDR1 SQVTM, CDR2 ANQGSEA. The CDR3 contains 13 residues. V shed 4 bases and J shed 0 bases, with 4 bases lying between them. The CDR3 reads CSVGSSGANVLTF. CDR3 sequence (DNA): TGCAGCGTTGGAAGCTCTGGGGCCAACGTCCTGACTTTC.

This chain connects TRBV29-1 to TRBJ2-1; 8 bases agree with TRBD2. V was clipped by 5 bases and J by 9 bases; unmatched bases: 9. In germline, CDR1 is SQVTM, CDR2 ANQGSEA. This CDR3 comprises 13 residues. Here the CDR3 DNA reads TGCAGCGTTCACGGACTAGCTCGCGGTGAGCAGTTCTTC. Encoded protein: CSVHGLARGEQFF.

The chain combines TRBV15 with TRBJ2-7; D possibly corresponds to TRBD2 (7 bases). Germline CDR1 reads LNHNV; CDR2 reads YYDKDF (reference sequence). Trimming stripped 1 base from V and 3 bases from J, with 16 bases between. The CDR3 runs to 16 residues. The CDR3 reads CATSRAGGGPNYEQYF. The CDR3 DNA sequence: TGTGCCACCAGCAGAGCTGGGGGGGGCCCTAACTACGAGCAGTACTTC.

The rearrangement uses TRBV5-1 and TRBJ2-7; TRBD1 might be the D (5 bases). The CDR3 extends over 15 amino acids. Germline assignment: CDR1 SGHRS and CDR2 YFSETQ. Trimming cost V 0 bases and J 4 bases, with 14 bases left between them. This chain's CDR3 is CASSLAPATDYEQYF. The CDR3 DNA sequence: TGCGCCAGCAGCTTGGCCCCCGCGACAGATTACGAGCAGTACTTC.

The genes are TRBV29-1 and TRBJ2-5; D is possibly TRBD1 (5 bases). CDR1 is SQVTM, CDR2 ANQGSEA, per germline. CDR3 length equals 10 residues. The germline V and J ends were trimmed by 3 bases and 13 bases, with 12 bases remaining between them. The DNA for the CDR3 is TGCAGCGTTGAGTCGGGCCAGGGGTACTTC. Its translation is CSVESGQGYF. Drawing the rest from reference TRBV29-1 and TRBJ2-5, the complete variable domain is SAVISQKPSRDICQRGTSLTIQCQVDSQVTMMFWYRQQPGQSLTLIATANQGSEATYESGFVIDKFPISRPNLTFSTLTVSNMSPEDSSIYLCSVESGQGYFGPGTRLLVL.

This clonotype has more than one count but fewer than ten. The genes are TRBV12-3 or TRBV12-4 and TRBJ2-3; possible D gene TRBD2, 6 bases. The CDR3 is made up of 16 amino acids. The V and J ends lost 5 bases and 6 bases respectively, with 21 bases between them. CDR3 sequence (DNA): TGTGCCAGCAGTCACCGAGGCGGGGTGCCCGACGATACGCAGTATTTT. It is translated as CASSHRGGVPDDTQYF.

The chain recombines TRBV20-1 with TRBJ2-7, with a weak D call TRBD2 (6 bases). The CDR3 totals 16 residues. Trimming removed 6 bases at V and 0 bases at J, with 21 bases between. CDR1 is DFQATT and CDR2 is SNEGSKA in the germline V gene (reference sequence). The CDR3 loop is CSATSPLALFSYEQYF. In nucleotides, the CDR3 is TGCAGTGCCACGTCACCCCTAGCGCTTTTCTCCTACGAGCAGTACTTC.

The chain carries TRBV3-1 and TRBJ2-7; 7 bases fit TRBD1. TRBJ2-5 matches the DNA end more closely, so the J call is doubtful. The V gene's germline CDR1 is LGHDT and CDR2 YNNKEL (reference sequence). The CDR3 is made up of 17 amino acids. CDR3 sequence reads: CASSQAFGAGGKETQYF. The CDR3 region has the DNA TGTGCCAGCAGCCAAGCTTTCGGGGCAGGGGGAAAAGAGACCCAGTACTTC.